This TCR beta chain came from a study of long-term antiretroviral therapy in people with HIV. Study findings and constraints: Clones that expanded before ART (that is, prior to treatment) dominated the repertoire at all time points.

About this clone: Its antigen is undetermined.

Germline V gene data show CDR1 as LNHDA and CDR2 as SQIVND (reference sequence). The CDR3 loop spans 13 amino acids. Trimming shortened V by 10 bases and J by 4 bases, and 14 bases separated the two germline ends. Version v3.0 of the immunoSEQ assay was performed at survey level. Data came from immunoSEQ multiplex PCR; TCRdb stores just in-frame clones and leaves some out. The table has about 33,000 clones, 60% to 85% seen once. Sequencing used unsorted PBMCs, obtained 2 years after starting antiretroviral therapy. The rearrangement links TRBV19 to TRBJ2-1; D is possibly TRBD2 (6 bases). The TCR sequence derives from a woman aged 45-65 years with HIV. In nucleotides, the CDR3 is TGTGCCACTACGGCACTAGCATACAATGAGCAGTTCTTC. Translating gives CATTALAYNEQFF.